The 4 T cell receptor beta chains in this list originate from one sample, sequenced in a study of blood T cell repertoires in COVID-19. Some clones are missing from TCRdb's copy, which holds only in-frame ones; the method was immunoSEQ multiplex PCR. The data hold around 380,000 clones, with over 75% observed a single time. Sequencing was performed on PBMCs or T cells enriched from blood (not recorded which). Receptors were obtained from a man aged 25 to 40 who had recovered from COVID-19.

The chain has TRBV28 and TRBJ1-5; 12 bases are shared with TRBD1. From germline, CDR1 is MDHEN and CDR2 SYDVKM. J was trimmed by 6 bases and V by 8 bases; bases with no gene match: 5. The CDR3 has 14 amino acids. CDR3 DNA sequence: TGTGCCAGCGGGGACAGGGGGCGAAGTCAGCCCCAGCATTTT. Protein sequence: CASGDRGRSQPQHF.

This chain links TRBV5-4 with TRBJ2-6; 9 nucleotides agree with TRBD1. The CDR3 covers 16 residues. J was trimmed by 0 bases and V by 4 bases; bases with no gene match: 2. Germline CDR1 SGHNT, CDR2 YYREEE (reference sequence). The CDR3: CASSPGQGSGANVLTF. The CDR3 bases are TGTGCCAGCAGCCCGGGACAGGGCTCTGGGGCCAACGTCCTGACTTTC.

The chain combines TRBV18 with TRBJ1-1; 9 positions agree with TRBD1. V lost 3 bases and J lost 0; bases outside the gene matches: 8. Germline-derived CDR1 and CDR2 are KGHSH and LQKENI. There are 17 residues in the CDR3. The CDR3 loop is CASSPPGQGTMNTEAFF. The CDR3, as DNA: TGTGCCAGCTCACCCCCGGGACAGGGCACCATGAACACTGAAGCTTTCTTT.

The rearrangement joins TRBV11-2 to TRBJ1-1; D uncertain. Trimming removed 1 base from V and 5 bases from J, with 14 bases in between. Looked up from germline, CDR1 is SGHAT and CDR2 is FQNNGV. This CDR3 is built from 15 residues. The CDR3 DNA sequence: TGTGCCAGCAGCTTAGTCGACTGGTCTTTTACTGAAGCTTTCTTT. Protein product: CASSLVDWSFTEAFF.